Each of the 8 T cell receptor beta chains below was sequenced from the same sample in a study of Ad26.COV2.S vaccination and SARS-CoV-2 variants. Treatment here: some 20 received Ad26.COV2.S at low or high dose, single or two shots; a few received placebo; per-sample allocation not given. Samples analyzed were those drawn on day 63 after the first vaccine or placebo injection. Assay used: immunoSEQ multiplex PCR; TCRdb lists only in-frame clones, some missing. Here the sample spans some 320,000 clones, approximately 86% being singletons. The sequences come from peripheral blood, collected in a trial of Ad26.COV2.S vaccine versus placebo. The receptors derive from a person between 18 and 60 years old who received the Ad26.COV2.S COVID-19 vaccine or a placebo.

This clone was observed a single time. This rearrangement joins TRBV23-1 to TRBJ2-1; 7 nucleotides align to TRBD1. TRBV23-1 is an ORF, and what it does is uncertain. The CDR3 covers 15 residues. V dropped 2 bases and J dropped 6; count of bases not matched to a gene: 7. This chain's CDR3 is CASSQKKTGPNEQFF. CDR3 bases: TGCGCCAGCAGTCAAAAGAAGACAGGGCCCAATGAGCAGTTCTTC.

The chain's CDR3 is CAWSALTLGASNQPQHF. Written as DNA, the CDR3 is TGTGCCTGGAGCGCACTAACGTTGGGAGCTAGCAATCAGCCCCAGCATTTT. The chain has TRBV30 and TRBJ1-5; D not resolved. CDR3 length equals 17 residues. Trimming pared 3 bases from V and 0 bases from J, leaving 18 bases between. Germline CDR1 GTSNPN, CDR2 SVGIG (reference sequence).

This clone was picked up one time. The chain combines TRBV7-9 with TRBJ1-4; no firm D call. The CDR3 is 16 residues long. The V gene lost 2 bases and the J gene lost 0 bases, with 10 bases spanning the gap. Per germline, CDR1 SEHNR and CDR2 FQNEAQ (reference sequence). The CDR3 DNA follows: TGTGCCAGCAGCTTACGCCCAACAGCAACTAATGAAAAACTGTTTTTT. Amino acids: CASSLRPTATNEKLFF.

This rearrangement joins TRBV7-2 to TRBJ2-3; 12 bases line up with TRBD2. After removal of 5 bases from V and 1 base from J, the junction contained 4 bases not matched to a gene. There are 16 residues in the CDR3. The V gene's germline CDR1 is SGHTA and CDR2 FQGNSA. CDR3 in DNA: TGTGCCAGCAGCCCGCGGACTAGCGGGGGCACAGATACGCAGTATTTT. Its protein is CASSPRTSGGTDTQYF. The full variable domain, completed using reference TRBV7-2 and TRBJ2-3, is GAGVSQSPSNKVTEKGKDVELRCDPISGHTALYWYRQSLGQGLEFLIYFQGNSAPDKSGLPSDRFSAERTGGSVSTLTIQRTQQEDSAVYLCASSPRTSGGTDTQYFGPGTRLTVL.

V is TRBV5-1 and J is TRBJ2-7; D is perhaps TRBD2 (6 bases). The CDR3 totals 16 residues. V gave up 0 bases and J gave up 3 bases, with 16 bases separating them. CDR1 and CDR2 (germline): SGHRS, YFSETQ. CDR3 region: CASSLDGGARVYEQYF. The CDR3, as DNA: TGCGCCAGCAGCTTGGACGGGGGTGCCCGAGTCTACGAGCAGTACTTC. Based on the CDR3 plus reference TRBV5-1 and TRBJ2-7, the full variable domain is KAGVTQTPRYLIKTRGQQVTLSCSPISGHRSVSWYQQTPGQGLQFLFEYFSETQRNKGNFPGRFSGRQFSNSRSEMNVSTLELGDSALYLCASSLDGGARVYEQYFGPGTRLTVT.

The chain recombines TRBV9 with TRBJ2-7, with 7 bases that match TRBD2. The CDR3 spans 14 residues. From germline, CDR1 is SGDLS and CDR2 YYNGEE. V shed 0 bases and J 3 bases; nucleotides not matched to a gene: 3. Here the CDR3 DNA reads TGTGCCAGCAGCGTAGCGGGGGAGGGCTACGAGCAGTACTTC. This codes for CASSVAGEGYEQYF.

This chain connects TRBV10-3 to TRBJ1-2; 8 bases agree with TRBD1. V lost 4 bases, J lost 8 bases, and 12 bases stayed unmatched. Germline V gene lookup returns CDR1 ENHRY and CDR2 SYGVKD. The length of the CDR3 is 15 residues. CDR3 in DNA: TGTGCCATCAGTGCTTCACAGGGGGGGCGCTGGGGCTACACCTTC. Amino acid sequence: CAISASQGGRWGYTF.

This chain uses TRBV6-6 with TRBJ1-6; D is ambiguous. Germline-derived CDR1 and CDR2 are MNHNY and SVGAGI (reference sequence). The ends were cut back, 4 bases at V and 9 bases at J, with 10 bases in the middle. The CDR3 consists of 13 residues. The CDR3 loop reads CASSLEGISPLHF. The CDR3 nucleotides are TGTGCCAGCAGTTTAGAGGGAATTTCACCCCTCCACTTT.